The rows below give T cell receptor beta chains drawn from one sample of a study of cytomegalovirus exposure and HLA in healthy donors. Profiled with immunoSEQ multiplex PCR; TCRdb holds only in-frame clones, not every one. Here the sample spans some 200,000 clones, approximately 82% being singletons. What was sequenced was PBMCs. The receptor source for this set is a woman aged 40 to 50 in good health and CMV-seronegative. Each CDR3 is given with its conserved first and last residue. D genes are given only for firm matches. Size is omitted from some rows. Given values are once, few, many or a class for expanded clones.

CDR3 DNA: TGTGCCAGCAGCTTGACAGCGGGGGGTCGAAATGAGCAGTTCTTC
CDR3 protein: CASSLTAGGRNEQFF
D gene: TRBD2
J gene: TRBJ2-1
clone size: -
V gene: TRBV7-3

CDR3 DNA: TGTGCCAGCAGCTCAAGACAGGGACAAGAGACCCAGTACTTC
CDR3 protein: CASSSRQGQETQYF
D gene: TRBD1
J gene: TRBJ2-5
clone size: -
V gene: TRBV7-9

CDR3 DNA: TGCGCCAGCAGCGCCAGCTCTAGCGGGGTTAACACCGGGGAGCTGTTTTTT
CDR3 protein: CASSASSSGVNTGELFF
D gene: TRBD2
J gene: TRBJ2-2
clone size: -
V gene: TRBV5-1

CDR3 DNA: TGTGCCAGCAGCATACGGACAGGGTTAGATACGCAGTATTTT
CDR3 protein: CASSIRTGLDTQYF
D gene: TRBD1
J gene: TRBJ2-3
clone size: -
V gene: TRBV7-2

CDR3 DNA: TGTGCCAGCAGCCAGGGAGGGTACACTGAAGCTTTCTTT
CDR3 protein: CASSQGGYTEAFF
D gene: -
J gene: TRBJ1-1
clone size: -
V gene: TRBV7-9

CDR3 DNA: TGTGCTAGCAGCTTAGCCCAGTCATACGAGCAGTACTTC
CDR3 protein: CASSLAQSYEQYF
D gene: -
J gene: TRBJ2-7
clone size: -
V gene: TRBV7-7

CDR3 DNA: TGTGCCAGCAGTGGGGGGGGACACGAGCAGTACTTC
CDR3 protein: CASSGGGHEQYF
D gene: TRBD2
J gene: TRBJ2-7
clone size: once
V gene: TRBV6-1

CDR3 DNA: TGCGCCAGCTCATCGAGGGGACAGGGTACTGAAGCTTTCTTT
CDR3 protein: CASSSRGQGTEAFF
D gene: TRBD1
J gene: TRBJ1-1
clone size: -
V gene: TRBV5-1

CDR3 DNA: TGTGCCAGCAGTTACTCGAGACAGGGGAATCAGCCCCAGCATTTT
CDR3 protein: CASSYSRQGNQPQHF
D gene: TRBD1
J gene: TRBJ1-5
clone size: -
V gene: TRBV6-6

CDR3 DNA: TGTGCCAGCTCCCCCGGGGTCCGGGACTATGGCTACACCTTC
CDR3 protein: CASSPGVRDYGYTF
D gene: -
J gene: TRBJ1-2
clone size: few
V gene: TRBV18

CDR3 DNA: TGTGCCAGCGGACGACTAGCGGGGGGCGGGGATACGCAGTATTTT
CDR3 protein: CASGRLAGGGDTQYF
D gene: TRBD2
J gene: TRBJ2-3
clone size: -
V gene: TRBV2

CDR3 DNA: TGTGCCAGCGGAGGGACAGGGGTCTATGGCTACACCTTC
CDR3 protein: CASGGTGVYGYTF
D gene: TRBD1
J gene: TRBJ1-2
clone size: -
V gene: TRBV2

CDR3 DNA: TGTGCCAGCAGCGTCTCCCGCGATGAGCAGTTCTTC
CDR3 protein: CASSVSRDEQFF
D gene: -
J gene: TRBJ2-1
clone size: -
V gene: TRBV2

CDR3 DNA: TGTGCCTGGAATCGGAGGAATTCACCCCTCCACTTT
CDR3 protein: CAWNRRNSPLHF
D gene: -
J gene: TRBJ1-6
clone size: -
V gene: TRBV30

CDR3 DNA: TGTGCCAGCAGTTTAGGTGCGGATTCTGGACACAGTGAGCAGTTCTTC
CDR3 protein: CASSLGADSGHSEQFF
D gene: -
J gene: TRBJ2-1
clone size: once
V gene: TRBV28

CDR3 DNA: TGTGCCAGCAGCCCCTATCGTGGCGGGGAGCTGTTTTTT
CDR3 protein: CASSPYRGGELFF
D gene: -
J gene: TRBJ2-2
clone size: once
V gene: TRBV11-2

CDR3 DNA: TGCGCCAGCAGCCAAGGGGACAGGAACACTGAAGCTTTCTTT
CDR3 protein: CASSQGDRNTEAFF
D gene: TRBD1
J gene: TRBJ1-1
clone size: -
V gene: TRBV4-1

CDR3 DNA: TGTGCCAGCAGCCTACAGGGGAGCGAGCAGTACTTC
CDR3 protein: CASSLQGSEQYF
D gene: TRBD1
J gene: TRBJ2-7
clone size: -
V gene: TRBV2

CDR3 DNA: TGTGCCAGCAGCCCTAGCGGGGTGAACGAGCAGTACTTC
CDR3 protein: CASSPSGVNEQYF
D gene: TRBD2
J gene: TRBJ2-7
clone size: -
V gene: TRBV5-6

CDR3 DNA: TGTGCCAGTAGTCTGTGGACTTCTGCCGAGGATTCACCCCTCCACTTT
CDR3 protein: CASSLWTSAEDSPLHF
D gene: -
J gene: TRBJ1-6
clone size: few
V gene: TRBV19

CDR3 DNA: TGTGCCAGCAGACCAACAGGGGTGGGTCAGCCCCAGCATTTT
CDR3 protein: CASRPTGVGQPQHF
D gene: TRBD1
J gene: TRBJ1-5
clone size: -
V gene: TRBV27

CDR3 DNA: TGTGCCTGGAGTTCCGTCTACGAGCAGTACTTC
CDR3 protein: CAWSSVYEQYF
D gene: -
J gene: TRBJ2-7
clone size: -
V gene: TRBV30

CDR3 DNA: TGTGCCATCAGTGAGTCGAGTCAGGGGAACACTGAAGCTTTCTTT
CDR3 protein: CAISESSQGNTEAFF
D gene: -
J gene: TRBJ1-1
clone size: -
V gene: TRBV10-3

CDR3 DNA: TGTGCCATCAGTGAGCCCCCTTTAAATAGCAATGAGCAGTTCTTC
CDR3 protein: CAISEPPLNSNEQFF
D gene: -
J gene: TRBJ2-1
clone size: -
V gene: TRBV10-3

CDR3 DNA: TGTGCCAGTAGTATCGACAGGGGCTCCTACGAGCAGTACTTC
CDR3 protein: CASSIDRGSYEQYF
D gene: TRBD1
J gene: TRBJ2-7
clone size: once
V gene: TRBV19

CDR3 DNA: TGTGCCAGCAGCTTACCAGGGGCGAACACTGAAGCTTTCTTT
CDR3 protein: CASSLPGANTEAFF
D gene: -
J gene: TRBJ1-1
clone size: -
V gene: TRBV7-2

CDR3 DNA: TGTGCCAGCAGCGAACAGGGAAATGAGCAGTTCTTC
CDR3 protein: CASSEQGNEQFF
D gene: -
J gene: TRBJ2-1
clone size: -
V gene: TRBV5-6

CDR3 DNA: TGTGCCAGCAGGGAGGACAGGAGCTCCTACGAGCAGTACTTC
CDR3 protein: CASREDRSSYEQYF
D gene: TRBD1
J gene: TRBJ2-7
clone size: -
V gene: TRBV2

CDR3 DNA: TGTGCCAGCAGCTTGGTCAGGATTATGAACACTGAAGCTTTCTTT
CDR3 protein: CASSLVRIMNTEAFF
D gene: -
J gene: TRBJ1-1
clone size: -
V gene: TRBV5-6

CDR3 DNA: TGTGCCAGCAGTGAATTGGAGGGGGCGAATTCACCCCTCCACTTT
CDR3 protein: CASSELEGANSPLHF
D gene: TRBD1
J gene: TRBJ1-6
clone size: -
V gene: TRBV25-1

CDR3 DNA: TGTGCCAGCAGCCAGGGGGAAGGAGGAGAAAAACTGTTTTTT
CDR3 protein: CASSQGEGGEKLFF
D gene: TRBD1
J gene: TRBJ1-4
clone size: few
V gene: TRBV11-3

CDR3 DNA: TGTGCCAGCAGCCAGGGGCCACCCCTCCACTTT
CDR3 protein: CASSQGPPLHF
D gene: -
J gene: TRBJ1-6
clone size: -
V gene: TRBV4-2

CDR3 DNA: TGTGCCAGCTCCGGAGTAAGTCCCGATCAGCCCCAGCATTTT
CDR3 protein: CASSGVSPDQPQHF
D gene: -
J gene: TRBJ1-5
clone size: -
V gene: TRBV2

CDR3 DNA: TGTGCCAGCAACGCCGGGCTTGGGGCTAACCCTTACAATGAGCAGTTCTTC
CDR3 protein: CASNAGLGANPYNEQFF
D gene: -
J gene: TRBJ2-1
clone size: -
V gene: TRBV9

CDR3 DNA: TGTGCCAGCAACCCGACTAGCGGGGAAGCCGGGGAGCTGTTTTTT
CDR3 protein: CASNPTSGEAGELFF
D gene: TRBD2
J gene: TRBJ2-2
clone size: -
V gene: TRBV2

CDR3 DNA: TGTGCCAGCAGTCGTGATGCAAGCCAGCCCCAGCATTTT
CDR3 protein: CASSRDASQPQHF
D gene: -
J gene: TRBJ1-5
clone size: -
V gene: TRBV6-4

CDR3 DNA: TGTGCCAGCAGTTACTATCCACTCTCGAACACCGGGGAGCTGTTTTTT
CDR3 protein: CASSYYPLSNTGELFF
D gene: -
J gene: TRBJ2-2
clone size: -
V gene: TRBV6-5

CDR3 DNA: TGTGCCTGGAGTGTAGGAGGGGAAAACACCATATATTTT
CDR3 protein: CAWSVGGENTIYF
D gene: -
J gene: TRBJ1-3
clone size: -
V gene: TRBV30

CDR3 DNA: TGTGCCAGCAGTTCCAAAAACATTTTGGTGAACACTGAAGCTTTCTTT
CDR3 protein: CASSSKNILVNTEAFF
D gene: -
J gene: TRBJ1-1
clone size: few
V gene: TRBV27

CDR3 DNA: TGTGCCAGCAGGACAGGGTGGGAGACCCAGTACTTC
CDR3 protein: CASRTGWETQYF
D gene: TRBD1
J gene: TRBJ2-5
clone size: -
V gene: TRBV6-1

CDR3 DNA: TGTGCCACCAGCAGGGGACAGCTAGACACAGATACGCAGTATTTT
CDR3 protein: CATSRGQLDTDTQYF
D gene: TRBD1
J gene: TRBJ2-3
clone size: -
V gene: TRBV15